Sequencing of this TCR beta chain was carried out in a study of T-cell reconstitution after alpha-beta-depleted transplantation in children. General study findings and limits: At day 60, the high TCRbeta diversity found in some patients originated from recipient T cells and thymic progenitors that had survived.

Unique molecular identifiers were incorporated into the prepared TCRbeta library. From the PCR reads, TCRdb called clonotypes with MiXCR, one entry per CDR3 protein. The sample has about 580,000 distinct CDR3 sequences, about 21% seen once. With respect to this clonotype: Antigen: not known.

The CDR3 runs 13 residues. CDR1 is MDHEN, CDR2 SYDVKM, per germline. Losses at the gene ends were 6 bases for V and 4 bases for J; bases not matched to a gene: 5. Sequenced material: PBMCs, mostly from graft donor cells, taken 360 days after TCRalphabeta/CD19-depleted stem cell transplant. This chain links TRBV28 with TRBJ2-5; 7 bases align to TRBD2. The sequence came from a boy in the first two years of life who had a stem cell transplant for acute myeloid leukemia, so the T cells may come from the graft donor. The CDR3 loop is CASRTSRGETQYF. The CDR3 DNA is TGTGCCAGCAGGACTAGCCGCGGAGAGACCCAGTACTTC.